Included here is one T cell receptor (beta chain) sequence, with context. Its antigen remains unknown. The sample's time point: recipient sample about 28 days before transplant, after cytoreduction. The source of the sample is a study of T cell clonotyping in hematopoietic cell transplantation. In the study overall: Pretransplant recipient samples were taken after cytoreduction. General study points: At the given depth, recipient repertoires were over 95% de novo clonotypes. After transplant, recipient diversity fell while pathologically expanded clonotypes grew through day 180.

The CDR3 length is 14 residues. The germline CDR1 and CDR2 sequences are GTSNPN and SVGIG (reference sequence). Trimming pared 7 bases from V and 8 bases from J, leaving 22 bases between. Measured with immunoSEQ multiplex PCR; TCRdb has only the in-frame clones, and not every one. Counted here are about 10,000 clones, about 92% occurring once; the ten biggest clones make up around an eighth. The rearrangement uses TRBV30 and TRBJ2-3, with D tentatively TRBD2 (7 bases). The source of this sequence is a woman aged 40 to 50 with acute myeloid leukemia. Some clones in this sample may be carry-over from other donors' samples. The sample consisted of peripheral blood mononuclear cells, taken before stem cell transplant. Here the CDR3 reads CAFSPGGLRGTQYF. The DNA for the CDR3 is TGTGCCTTCAGCCCCGGGGGGCTACGAGGTACGCAGTATTTT.